This T cell receptor (beta chain) appears in the sequencing data of a study of T-cell reconstitution after alpha-beta-depleted transplantation in children (dated by TCRdb to the mid-2010s). About the study as a whole: Using TCR repertoire profiling, the study followed T-cell immune reconstitution in a quantitative way in children after TCRalphabeta/CD19-depleted allogeneic hematopoietic cell transplantation.

This clonotype showed up many times. Its antigen specificity is not known. An end of the junction differs from the germline gene, which may be a read error. The CDR3 goes from the cysteine to the phenylalanine over 14 residues. Here the CDR3 DNA is all that survives: 42 bases in frame from base 1. CDR1 and CDR2, per the germline V gene, are SGHTA and FQGNSA. Receptor amplification or capture employed PCR. The sequencing machine was an Illumina HiSeq 2500. TCR libraries were prepared with molecular barcoding, using unique molecular identifiers to normalize TCRbeta repertoire quantification. TCRdb took the public reads, trimmed them with fastp at Q25, ran MiXCR for clone calling and kept in-frame beta chains. Identical CDR3 proteins give one entry, which carries the most common genes and DNA. The sample table lists 90,000 to 100,000 distinct CDR3 sequences, more than 9% of them with a count of one. More than 11% of the sample rests with the top ten.

Here the chain combines TRBV7-2 and TRBJ2-1; the central 10 bases match TRBD2. This clonotype originated in a human donor who donated a stem cell graft to a child with inherited bone marrow failure. The source material was PBMCs from the stem cell graft donor, sampled from the stem cell graft. The bases are TGTGCCAGCAGCCTAGCGGGGGTCAGCAATGAGCAGTTCTTC. Translated, it gives CASSLAGVSNEQFF. Joined to the reference TRBV7-2 and TRBJ2-1 proteins, this CDR3 gives the full variable domain: GAGVSQSPSNKVTEKGKDVELRCDPISGHTALYWYRQSLGQGLEFLIYFQGNSAPDKSGLPSDRFSAERTGGSVSTLTIQRTQQEDSAVYLCASSLAGVSNEQFFGPGTRLTVL.